The next 14 T cell receptor beta chains were all read from a single sample in a study of blood T cell repertoires in COVID-19. Here immunoSEQ multiplex PCR was the method, and the copy in TCRdb shows in-frame clones only, minus some. The sample carries 200,000 to 300,000 clones, about 89% recorded once. The source material was peripheral blood. The receptors here all came from a woman in her thirties or forties who had recovered from COVID-19.

V usage is TRBV6-6 and J usage is TRBJ1-5; D gene ambiguous. The CDR3 covers 13 residues. CDR1 and CDR2 (germline): MNHNY, SVGAGI (reference sequence). The CDR3 protein is CAITWASNQPQHF. CDR3 bases: TGTGCAATCACTTGGGCTAGCAATCAGCCCCAGCATTTT.

This sequence joins TRBV28 and TRBJ2-7; TRBD1 agrees at 8 bases. The CDR3 covers 13 residues. The germline V gene encodes CDR1 MDHEN and CDR2 SYDVKM. Trimming at V came to 3 bases and at J to 5 bases, leaving 3 bases not matched to a gene. CDR3 coding DNA: TGTGCCAGCAGTTTGGACAGGGTGAACGAGCAGTACTTC. Protein product: CASSLDRVNEQYF.

This clone has a handful of counts. The rearrangement links TRBV2 to TRBJ2-5, with a weak D call TRBD2 (5 bases). CDR1 and CDR2 from the germline V gene are SNHLY and FYNNEI. This CDR3 has 11 residues. With 8 bases removed from V and 7 bases from J, the gap between germline ends came to 11 bases. In DNA form, the CDR3 reads TGTGCCAGCGGGCCCGAGGGGACCCAGTACTTC. Protein sequence: CASGPEGTQYF.

The V gene is TRBV5-4, the J gene TRBJ2-7; no clear D gene. Trimming removed 4 bases at V and 0 bases at J, with 8 bases between. Germline V CDR1 and CDR2: SGHNT, YYREEE (reference sequence). The CDR3 covers 13 residues. The CDR3 region has the DNA TGTGCCAGCAGCGCGACAAACTCCTACGAGCAGTACTTC. Protein product: CASSATNSYEQYF.

CDR3 nucleotide sequence: TGCGCCAGCAGCCAACAACTATCGCAGGACAGGGGAAACACCATATATTTT. This sequence encodes CASSQQLSQDRGNTIYF. The chain is built from TRBV4-3 and TRBJ1-3; 7 nucleotides line up with TRBD1. Germline V gene lookup returns CDR1 LGHNA and CDR2 YSLEER. This CDR3 region has 17 residues. Losses at the gene ends were 2 bases for V and 4 bases for J; bases not matched to a gene: 11.

In DNA form, the CDR3 reads TGTGCCAGCAGCGTAGAGTTAGGACTGTCCTCTGGGGCCAACGTCCTGACTTTC. Protein sequence: CASSVELGLSSGANVLTF. The genes are TRBV9 and TRBJ2-6, with D tentatively TRBD2 (5 bases). Germline CDR1 reads SGDLS; CDR2 reads YYNGEE. V gave up 0 bases and J gave up 0 bases, with 13 bases separating them. The CDR3 sequence is 18 residues long.

The chain has TRBV3-1 (or the pseudogene TRBV3-2) and TRBJ2-3; perhaps TRBD1 as D (6 bases). CDR3 length: 12 amino acids. Per the germline V gene, CDR1 is LGHDT and CDR2 is YNNKEL (reference sequence). Deletions cut 4 bases from V and 5 bases from J, with 7 bases between. This chain's CDR3 is CASSPGVDTQYF. The CDR3 coding sequence is TGTGCCAGCAGCCCAGGGGTAGATACGCAGTATTTT.

This rearrangement joins TRBV27 to TRBJ1-4; 12 bases agree with TRBD1. Germline V gives CDR1 MNHEY, CDR2 SMNVEV (reference sequence). V lost 5 bases, J lost 3 bases, and 4 bases stayed unmatched. The CDR3 consists of 16 residues. The CDR3 DNA reads as TGTGCCAGCAGTCGGGACAGGGGGCGAGCTAATGAAAAACTGTTTTTT. The encoded protein is CASSRDRGRANEKLFF.

This sequence joins TRBV30 and TRBJ2-3; tentatively, D is TRBD2 (7 bases). Looked up from germline, CDR1 is GTSNPN and CDR2 is SVGIG (reference sequence). This CDR3 comprises 15 residues. Deletions cut 0 bases from V and 4 bases from J, with 14 bases between. As DNA, the CDR3 is TGTGCCTGGAGTGTACCGTGGGGGGGCGCAGATACGCAGTATTTT. Amino acid sequence: CAWSVPWGGADTQYF.

J is TRBJ2-3 and V is TRBV27; the D gene is possibly TRBD2 (6 bases). Germline V CDR1 and CDR2: MNHEY, SMNVEV (reference sequence). Trimming pared 3 bases from V and 3 bases from J, leaving 13 bases between. This CDR3 spans 15 amino acids. CDR3 coding DNA: TGTGCCAGCAGTTTCGGGCGGGAAGGTACAGATACGCAGTATTTT. Translated, it gives CASSFGREGTDTQYF.

The chain employs TRBV9 and TRBJ1-6; D may be TRBD1 (5 bases). V was pared by 4 bases and J by 13 bases, with 15 bases between. CDR1 SGDLS and CDR2 YYNGEE come from the germline V gene. The CDR3 spans 13 residues. As DNA, the CDR3 is TGTGCCAGCAGCCCCTACCAGGGAGGCCCCCTCCACTTT. This gives the protein CASSPYQGGPLHF.

The chain combines TRBV19 with TRBJ2-1; 8 bases are shared with TRBD2. Germline-derived CDR1 and CDR2 are LNHDA and SQIVND (reference sequence). This CDR3 spans 16 amino acids. Unmatched junction bases numbered 13, after V lost 9 bases and J lost 3 bases. The CDR3, as DNA: TGTGCCAGCCGGGGGGGGTCTTCACGAAGCTACAATGAGCAGTTCTTC. This codes for CASRGGSSRSYNEQFF.

The CDR3 DNA follows: TGCGCCAGCAGCTTAACCACAGGGGGCGCTCAGCCCCAGCATTTT. Translating it yields CASSLTTGGAQPQHF. The chain links TRBV5-1 to TRBJ1-5; 9 nucleotides line up with TRBD1. The J segment lost 6 bases and the V segment lost 2 bases, leaving 6 bases of the junction unmatched. CDR1 is SGHRS, CDR2 YFSETQ, per germline. This CDR3 spans 15 amino acids.

This clone was counted a single time. The V call is TRBV4-2, the J call TRBJ1-1, with D possibly being TRBD1 (6 bases). The germline CDR1 and CDR2 sequences are LGHNA and YNFKEQ. Trimming cost V 4 bases and J 4 bases, with 19 bases left between them. This CDR3 contains 16 residues. The CDR3 DNA follows: TGTGCCAGCAGCCGAACAGGGACCCAGGCCGCCACTGAAGCTTTCTTT. Translated: CASSRTGTQAATEAFF.